This is a list of T cell receptor beta chains from one sample in a study of cytomegalovirus exposure and HLA in healthy donors. TCRdb keeps only in-frame clones here, not all; method: immunoSEQ multiplex PCR. The data contain about 170,000 clones, around 83% of them singletons. The sequencing sample was made of PBMCs. The receptors originated from a man in his thirties or forties in good health and CMV-seropositive. CDR3s include the opening cysteine and the closing phenylalanine or tryptophan. A D gene is named only where the DNA matches it firmly. Clone size is given for some rows only: seen once, a few or many times, or a class if the clone is expanded.

size	D	V	J	DNA	CDR3
few	TRBD2	TRBV9	TRBJ2-1	TGTGCCAGCAGCGTAGAGGGCCTAGCGGGAGGGTACAATGAGCAGTTCTTC	CASSVEGLAGGYNEQFF
few	.	TRBV6-1	TRBJ2-7	TGTGCCAGCAGTGAGGCCAGGGGAACCTACGAGCAGTACTTC	CASSEARGTYEQYF
.	.	TRBV29-1	TRBJ1-5	TGCAGCGTTGGAGAGGTTAGGAGTCAGCCCCAGCATTTT	CSVGEVRSQPQHF
.	TRBD2	TRBV9	TRBJ2-2	TGTGCCAGCAGCGCAATACAAGGACTAGCGGGAGGGCGGGACACCGGGGAGCTGTTTTTT	CASSAIQGLAGGRDTGELFF
.	.	TRBV15	TRBJ1-1	TGTGCCACCAGCAGAGAAGCACTATGGAACACTGAAGCTTTCTTT	CATSREALWNTEAFF
.	.	TRBV11-2	TRBJ1-4	TGTGCCAGCAGCTTAGAGCCCGGGTCTGGTAATGAAAAACTGTTTTTT	CASSLEPGSGNEKLFF
.	.	TRBV4-3	TRBJ2-5	TGCGCCAGCAGCCAACATCGGGACATGGGGGAGACCCAGTACTTC	CASSQHRDMGETQYF
few	TRBD1	TRBV29-1	TRBJ2-3	TGCAGCGCACGTACAGGGGGAACAGATACGCAGTATTTT	CSARTGGTDTQYF
few	TRBD1	TRBV5-1	TRBJ1-1	TGCGCCAGCAGCTTGGGGCAGGGGGTGATTGTTCACACTGAAGCTTTCTTT	CASSLGQGVIVHTEAFF
.	.	TRBV7-2	TRBJ2-7	TGTGCCAGCAGCAACTACTACGAGCAGTACTTC	CASSNYYEQYF
.	.	TRBV4-1	TRBJ2-5	TGCGCCAGCAGCCGGAACTCAGCGGCACAAGAGACCCAGTACTTC	CASSRNSAAQETQYF
.	TRBD1	TRBV13	TRBJ2-2	TGTGCCAGCAGCTTACGGACAGGGGATCCCCCGGGGGAGCTGTTTTTT	CASSLRTGDPPGELFF
.	TRBD1	TRBV9	TRBJ1-4	TGTGCCAGCAGCGCCGGGGTGAATAGCAGGGGGAACTATGAAAAACTGTTTTTT	CASSAGVNSRGNYEKLFF
.	TRBD2	TRBV9	TRBJ2-3	TGTGCCAGCAGCATGGGGACAAGCGGGAGGGCCCTCACAGATACGCAGTATTTT	CASSMGTSGRALTDTQYF
once	TRBD1	TRBV7-2	TRBJ1-4	TGTGCCAGCAGCCCGCCGGACAGGGGTAATGAAAAACTGTTTTTT	CASSPPDRGNEKLFF
.	TRBD1	TRBV9	TRBJ1-1	TGTGCCAGCAGCGTCAACTTAGACAGGGGAGGGAACACTGAAGCTTTCTTT	CASSVNLDRGGNTEAFF
.	.	TRBV18	TRBJ2-1	TGTGCCAGCTCACCGCGAACAGGGCGGGAGCAGTTCTTC	CASSPRTGREQFF
.	.	TRBV19	TRBJ2-3	TGTGCCAGTAGTATAGGGGTTAGCGAGGCAGATACGCAGTATTTT	CASSIGVSEADTQYF
.	.	TRBV7-8	TRBJ1-1	TGTGCCAGCAGCCTCCTAACGTACACTGAAGCTTTCTTT	CASSLLTYTEAFF
.	.	TRBV2	TRBJ2-1	TGTGCCAGCACGATGACCGGGTCGTCCTACAATGAGCAGTTCTTC	CASTMTGSSYNEQFF
.	TRBD1	TRBV9	TRBJ2-3	TGTGCCAGCAGCGTAGAATCGGCAGGGGGCGCTTCAGATACGCAGTATTTT	CASSVESAGGASDTQYF
.	TRBD1	TRBV7-8	TRBJ1-1	TGTGCCAGCAGCTTCCAGACAGGGCTGGACACTGAAGCTTTCTTT	CASSFQTGLDTEAFF
.	.	TRBV5-8	TRBJ2-1	TGTGCCAGCAGCTGGCGTGGGAGTGAGCAGTTCTTC	CASSWRGSEQFF
.	TRBD2	TRBV27	TRBJ2-7	TGTGCCAGCAGTTTTAGCGGGAGGTCCTACGAGCAGTACTTC	CASSFSGRSYEQYF
.	.	TRBV13	TRBJ2-7	TGTGCCAGCAGCTTAGGGGTAGCGGCAGGGTCCTACGAGCAGTACTTC	CASSLGVAAGSYEQYF
.	TRBD2	TRBV5-8	TRBJ2-2	TGTGCCAGCAGCTTGCTGCGGGAGGCGGGGAGCGGGGAGCTGTTTTTT	CASSLLREAGSGELFF
once	.	TRBV11-3	TRBJ2-7	TGTGCCAGCAGCCCCAGGGAAGGGGCCTTCTACGAGCAGTACTTC	CASSPREGAFYEQYF
.	TRBD1	TRBV6-5	TRBJ1-2	TGTGCCAGCAGTTACTCACAGGGGCTCGGCTACACCTTC	CASSYSQGLGYTF
.	TRBD1	TRBV11-2	TRBJ1-2	TGTGCCAGCAGCCAGGACAGGGCATACGGCTACACCTTC	CASSQDRAYGYTF
.	TRBD1	TRBV5-8	TRBJ2-7	TGTGCCAGCAGCTTAAGGGACAGGGATTACGAGCAGTACTTC	CASSLRDRDYEQYF
.	TRBD2	TRBV2	TRBJ2-2	TGTGCCAGAGCGTACTTGGGCCGCGGGGGTCCCGGGGAGCTGTTTTTT	CARAYLGRGGPGELFF
once	.	TRBV21-1	TRBJ2-5	TGTGCCCTGAGAACTAGCGACCAAGAGACCCAGTACTTC	CALRTSDQETQYF
.	.	TRBV4-2	TRBJ2-7	TGTGCCAGCAGCCAAGTAGCCCAGCTCTACGAGCAGTACTTC	CASSQVAQLYEQYF
.	.	TRBV29-1	TRBJ2-5	TGCAGCGTTGAAGAGGGGGGTCTAGAGACCCAGTACTTC	CSVEEGGLETQYF
.	.	TRBV10-3	TRBJ2-7	TGTGCCATCAGTGAGGCGGGGTTAGGTGGGGACGAGCAGTACTTC	CAISEAGLGGDEQYF
.	.	TRBV7-6	TRBJ2-5	TGTGCCAGCAGCTTAGGTGGCCTCCAGGGGGGAGAGACCCAGTACTTC	CASSLGGLQGGETQYF
.	.	TRBV7-8	TRBJ2-7	TGTGCCAGCAGCTCCAGGGGGGTTACCTACGAGCAGTACTTC	CASSSRGVTYEQYF
.	TRBD1	TRBV5-4	TRBJ2-2	TGTGCCAGCAGTCCGCAGGGGGTCACCGGGGAGCTGTTTTTT	CASSPQGVTGELFF
.	.	TRBV18	TRBJ1-5	TGTGCCAGCTCACCACAGAACAGCTATAGCAATCAGCCCCAGCATTTT	CASSPQNSYSNQPQHF
.	TRBD2	TRBV18	TRBJ2-3	TGTGCCAGCTCAAAACCCGGGACTACCACAGATACGCAGTATTTT	CASSKPGTTTDTQYF
.	TRBD2	TRBV9	TRBJ2-1	TGTGCCAGCAGCGTAACTAGCGGTAACAATGAGCAGTTCTTC	CASSVTSGNNEQFF
.	.	TRBV5-5	TRBJ1-1	TGTGCCAGCAGCTTTCCGGGGGGAAACACTGAAGCTTTCTTT	CASSFPGGNTEAFF
once	TRBD1	TRBV10-3	TRBJ2-3	TGTGCCATCAGTGAGGGACAGGGTCAGCATACGCAGTATTTT	CAISEGQGQHTQYF
.	TRBD1	TRBV5-1	TRBJ2-1	TGCGCCAGCAGATCGGGACAGGGGGGACTCAATGAGCAGTTCTTC	CASRSGQGGLNEQFF
few	TRBD1	TRBV7-9	TRBJ2-1	TGTGCCAGCAGCGCCCGGGACAGGCCCTACAATGAGCAGTTCTTC	CASSARDRPYNEQFF
.	.	TRBV10-3	TRBJ2-7	TGTGCCATCAGTGACGGGTTGACTTACGAGCAGTACTTC	CAISDGLTYEQYF
.	.	TRBV2	TRBJ1-5	TGTGCCAGCAGCACCCCCCCCTTTTCCAGTAGCAATCAGCCCCAGCATTTT	CASSTPPFSSSNQPQHF
.	.	TRBV5-1	TRBJ2-1	TGCGCCAGCAGCATCCGGGACTTCTACAATGAGCAGTTCTTC	CASSIRDFYNEQFF
once	TRBD1	TRBV27	TRBJ2-7	TGTGCCAGCAGTTACCAGGGGGCAGGTTACGAGCAGTACTTC	CASSYQGAGYEQYF